This TCR beta chain derives from a study of shared clonotypes between healthy human individuals (dated by TCRdb to the early 2020s). Looking at the study overall: The cohort included a few men and a couple of women between 18 and 49 years of age. Different laboratories and diverse techniques were used to prepare libraries and sequence TCR repertoires, to increase sequencing depth and limit assay-specific biases. Per donor, leukapheresis produced somewhere between about 0.8 and 9 billion PBMCs. The study deeply sequenced blood TCR repertoires of five healthy adults to estimate repertoire size and the extent of clonotype sharing between individuals.

On the study overall, not on this receptor specifically: Based on pairwise subsampling, the degree of clonotype sharing among donors was expected to be affected by sequencing depth. The genetic and exposure-history diversity represented was limited by the small number of donors. Sampling was restricted to blood, and TCR repertoires in tissues likely differ from the TCR repertoires found in blood.

There are 14 amino acids in the CDR3, from cysteine to phenylalanine inclusive. CDR3 DNA only is kept here, 42 bases in frame from base 1. Using the deep immunoSEQ assay, TCR CDR3 regions were amplified from genomic DNA by multiplex PCR. Extracted genomic DNA from each cell subset was spread evenly across all wells of several immunoSEQ 96-well plates, with each plate serving as a replicate. Each replicate PCR for unsorted PBMC received roughly 300 ng genomic DNA, equal to tens of thousands of T cell genomes. Genomic DNA from unsorted PBMC was sequenced over ten immunoSEQ deep assay plates. Purified libraries were measured with a Qubit 3.0 fluorometer, size-checked on a Bioanalyzer 2100, and measured again with the KAPA Library Quantification kit. Each immunoSEQ 96-well plate was sequenced on its own single-read 150-cycle Illumina NextSeq 550 flow cell. As for the original processing: Because the immunoSEQ output held only junctional sequences and lacked quality scores, the filtering could not match the filtering applied to full-length reads. To assign V/J genes and CDR3, sequences were annotated against IMGT germline references using PyIR, a Python wrapper for IgBLAST v1.9. Any read was removed if the V/J assignment was weak (E-value above 1e-6), the CDR3 was missing, or the read contained stop codons, out-of-frame junctions, or ambiguous translated residues. V3J clonotypes were defined as sequences sharing the same inferred V gene, J gene, and CDR3 amino acid sequence. Percentage overlap between repertoires was computed as shared unique clonotypes divided by the size of the smaller repertoire. Three approaches were used to assess repertoire richness: RTK rarefaction, the Chao1 estimator, and Recon v2.1 estimates of unobserved clonotypes. The immuneACCESS repertoire file appears here via TCRdb, limited to in-frame rearrangements. These files lack a portion of the clones; in checked studies, under half of the deficit traces to unresolved V genes, and the cause of the others is not known. V and J calls and clone size come straight from that table; D and trimming were deduced from the DNA. Present in this sample are fewer than 600,000 clones, about 74% of which were seen just once. 12% of the sample lies in the top ten.

Donors were healthy HIV-negative adults with no recently reported acute infections or vaccinations. All donors were Caucasian adults living in Nashville, Tennessee, USA. For unsorted samples, approximately 81 million PBMCs were counted, and genomic DNA was extracted using the QIAamp DNA Blood Mini kit. After blood collection by leukapheresis, PBMCs were isolated using Ficoll-Histopaque density gradient centrifugation and then cryopreserved in the vapor phase of liquid nitrogen. Regarding this clone: Its binding antigen is unknown. Base qualities are not provided; no much larger clone lies one nucleotide away.

The TCR was taken from a woman in her thirties or forties in good health. Some clones in this sample may be carry-over from other donors' samples. Sequenced sample: PBMCs. This chain joins TRBV5-2 to TRBJ2-6; the listed D gene, TRBD1, was not tested against the DNA. TRBV5-2 is flagged as a pseudogene. The CDR3 region reads CASSSPTGANVLTF. The DNA sequence is given as TGTGCCAGCAGTTCACCGACAGGGGCCAACGTCCTGACTTTC.